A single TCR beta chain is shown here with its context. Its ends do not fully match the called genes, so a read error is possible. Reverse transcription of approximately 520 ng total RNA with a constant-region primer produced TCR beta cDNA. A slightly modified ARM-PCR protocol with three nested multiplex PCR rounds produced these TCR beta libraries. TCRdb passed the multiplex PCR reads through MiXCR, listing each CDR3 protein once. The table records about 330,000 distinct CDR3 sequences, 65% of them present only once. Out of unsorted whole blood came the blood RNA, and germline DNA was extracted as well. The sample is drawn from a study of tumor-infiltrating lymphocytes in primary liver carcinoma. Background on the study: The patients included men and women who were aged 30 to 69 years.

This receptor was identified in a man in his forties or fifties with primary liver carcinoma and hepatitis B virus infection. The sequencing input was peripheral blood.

The CDR3 bases are TGCAACGTTCTAACAAGGCCCAGGGGTGAAAAACTGTTTTTT. This codes for CNVLTRPRGEKLFF. V is TRBV29-1 and J is TRBJ1-4; TRBD1 might be the D (6 bases). The length of the CDR3 is 14 residues. Germline lookup yields CDR1 SQVTM and CDR2 ANQGSEA. Drawing the rest from reference TRBV29-1 and TRBJ1-4, the complete variable domain is SAVISQKPSRDICQRGTSLTIQCQVDSQVTMMFWYRQQPGQSLTLIATANQGSEATYESGFVIDKFPISRPNLTFSTLTVSNMSPEDSSIYLCNVLTRPRGEKLFFGSGTQLSVL.